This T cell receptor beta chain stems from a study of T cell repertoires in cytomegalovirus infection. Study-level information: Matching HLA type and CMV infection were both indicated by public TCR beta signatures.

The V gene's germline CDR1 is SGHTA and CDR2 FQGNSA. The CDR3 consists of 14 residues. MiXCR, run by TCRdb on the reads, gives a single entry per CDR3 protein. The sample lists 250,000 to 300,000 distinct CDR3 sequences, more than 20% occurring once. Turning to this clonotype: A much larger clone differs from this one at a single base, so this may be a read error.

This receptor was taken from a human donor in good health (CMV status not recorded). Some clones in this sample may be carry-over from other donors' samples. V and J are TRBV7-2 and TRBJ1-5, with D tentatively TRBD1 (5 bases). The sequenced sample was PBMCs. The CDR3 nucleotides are TGTGCCAGCAGCCGTGACAGAGACGATCAGTCCCAGCATTTT. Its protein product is CASSRDRDDQSQHF.